This TCR beta chain was sequenced for a study of liver allograft versus peripheral blood T cells. The overall study: Liver transplant recipients had T cell receptor repertoires compared between transplanted liver and peripheral blood.

This clonotype is categorized as medium-sized. Its antigen is not known. Study findings and constraints: Reportedly, the T cell receptor repertoires inside liver allografts were not the same as those in peripheral blood.

TCRdb reprocessed the reads via MiXCR and lists one record per CDR3 protein. The sample consists of around 6,000 distinct CDR3 sequences, approximately 15% of them appearing once. The sequence came from a human patient who had a liver transplant. Some T cells may be supplied by the graft donor.

The CDR3 loop reads CASSYRGYGYTF. CDR3 in DNA: TGTGCCAGCAGTTACAGGGGTTATGGCTACACCTTC. The chain combines TRBV27 with TRBJ1-2; 7 bases fit TRBD1. Germline CDR1 MNHEY, CDR2 SMNVEV (reference sequence). CDR3 length equals 12 residues. V trimming: 4 bases; J trimming: 5 bases; junction bases outside the gene matches: 1.